The rows below give T cell receptor beta chains drawn from one sample of a study of OX40 agonist ivuxolimab in advanced cancers. Here immunoSEQ multiplex PCR was the method, and the copy in TCRdb shows in-frame clones only, minus some. The repertoire holds more than 45,000 clones, more than 75% seen once, with over 9% in the top ten. This specimen was CD4+ or CD8+ T cells sorted from blood, taken in a trial of the OX40 agonist ivuxolimab. The source of these receptors is an adult with an advanced solid tumor such as melanoma, head and neck, liver or kidney cancer. Both conserved end residues are part of each CDR3. The order of the fields is V gene, CDR3 protein.

V gene: TRBV7-9
CDR3 protein: CASSFSLYEQYF

V gene: TRBV19
CDR3 protein: CASSFRLAGIYEQYF

V gene: TRBV25-1
CDR3 protein: CASSTRTSGSHEQYF

V gene: TRBV7-8
CDR3 protein: CASSSNRDRNQPQHF

V gene: TRBV19
CDR3 protein: CASSIGRRAFF

V gene: TRBV6-5
CDR3 protein: CAVSQTSHYEQYF

V gene: TRBV7-9
CDR3 protein: CASSLRDRGPNTGELFF

V gene: TRBV9
CDR3 protein: CASSFRDREETQYF

V gene: TRBV4-1
CDR3 protein: CASSQDRLLSYNEQFF

V gene: TRBV5-1
CDR3 protein: CASSFRTSGRQGNEQFF

V gene: TRBV2
CDR3 protein: CALRRAQPGYTF

V gene: TRBV27
CDR3 protein: CASSLSPQETQYF

V gene: TRBV6-4
CDR3 protein: CASDKGQGEPNQPQHF

V gene: TRBV27
CDR3 protein: CASTGGATYEQYF

V gene: TRBV5-6
CDR3 protein: CASSLMESRNHQPQHF

V gene: TRBV10-3
CDR3 protein: CAISESGGETQETQYF

V gene: TRBV28
CDR3 protein: CASSFTRYSSSNQPQHF

V gene: TRBV9
CDR3 protein: CASSVNVDEQYF

V gene: TRBV18
CDR3 protein: CASSPILAALFDEQFF

V gene: TRBV7-9
CDR3 protein: CASSSAGQNPTGELFF

V gene: TRBV5-1
CDR3 protein: CASSENRGPLDEQFF

V gene: TRBV7-9
CDR3 protein: CASSSPKGRVGEKLFF

V gene: TRBV7-9
CDR3 protein: CASSSTQDRAYGYTF

V gene: TRBV19
CDR3 protein: CASSFSLGAHSPLHF

V gene: TRBV2
CDR3 protein: CASSENSMGTDTQYF

V gene: TRBV27
CDR3 protein: CASSFPGYEQYF

V gene: TRBV6-5
CDR3 protein: CASSYHRQGAGELFF

V gene: TRBV6-5
CDR3 protein: CASRSADFNEQFF

V gene: TRBV5-1
CDR3 protein: CASSLERESNVLTF

V gene: TRBV6-5
CDR3 protein: CASSYSSGDVTQYF

V gene: TRBV15
CDR3 protein: CATSRDRPPSGANVLTF

V gene: TRBV10-2
CDR3 protein: CASTEGSSYNEQFF

V gene: TRBV9
CDR3 protein: CASSLGGTLNTEAFF

V gene: TRBV7-9
CDR3 protein: CASSPRDRGEETQYF

V gene: TRBV6-6
CDR3 protein: CASSYRPTDTQYF

V gene: TRBV7-6
CDR3 protein: CASSRRNLDRDQETQYF

V gene: TRBV7-3
CDR3 protein: CASSLRGFEERGSMATGELFF

V gene: TRBV7-2
CDR3 protein: CASSPGVGVDSYNSPLHF

V gene: TRBV7-9
CDR3 protein: CASSYTGTSGVDEQFF

V gene: TRBV27
CDR3 protein: CASSSIYRTDQETQYF

V gene: TRBV7-2
CDR3 protein: CASSSDYEQYF

V gene: TRBV15
CDR3 protein: CATSTSGYRETQYF

V gene: TRBV7-9
CDR3 protein: CASMVASKTGELFF

V gene: TRBV7-9
CDR3 protein: CASSYRVDTQYF

V gene: TRBV14
CDR3 protein: CASSQGQNYEQYF